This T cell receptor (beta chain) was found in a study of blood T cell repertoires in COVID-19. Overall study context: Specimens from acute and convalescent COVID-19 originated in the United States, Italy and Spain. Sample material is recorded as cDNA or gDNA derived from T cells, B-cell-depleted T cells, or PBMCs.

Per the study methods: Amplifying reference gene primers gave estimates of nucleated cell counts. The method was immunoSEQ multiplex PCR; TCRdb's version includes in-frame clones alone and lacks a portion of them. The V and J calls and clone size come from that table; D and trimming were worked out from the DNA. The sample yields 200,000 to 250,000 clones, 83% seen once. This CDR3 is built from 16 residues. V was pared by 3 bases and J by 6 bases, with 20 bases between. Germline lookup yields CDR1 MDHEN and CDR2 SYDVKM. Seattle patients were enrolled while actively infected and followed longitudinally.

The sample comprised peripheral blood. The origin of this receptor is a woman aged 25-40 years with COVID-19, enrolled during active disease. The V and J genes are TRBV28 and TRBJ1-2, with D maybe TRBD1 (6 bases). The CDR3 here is CASSLKLGGATHGYTF. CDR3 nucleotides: TGTGCCAGCAGTTTGAAGTTAGGGGGGGCAACCCATGGCTACACCTTC.